These T cell receptor beta chains were read from a single sample in a study of technical replicates of blood from several donors. Assay: immunoSEQ multiplex PCR; the TCRdb copy retains only in-frame clones and omits some. This sample yields about 66,000 clones, of which around 94% are seen a single time; roughly 0.4% belongs to the top ten. The sequenced material came from T cells isolated from PBMCs. Receptors were obtained from a human donor in good health. The CDR3 runs from the conserved cysteine through the conserved F or W. A D gene is named only where the DNA matches it firmly. Clone size is shown for a subset of rows, as once, few, many or a class of expanded clone.

J gene: TRBJ1-1; D gene: TRBD1; V gene: TRBV28; clone size: NA; CDR3 protein: CASSFLGQGTKNTEAFF; CDR3 DNA: TGTGCCAGCAGTTTCCTAGGACAGGGGACGAAGAACACTGAAGCTTTCTTT
J gene: TRBJ2-1; D gene: NA; V gene: TRBV30; clone size: NA; CDR3 protein: CAWKPGGAGEQFF; CDR3 DNA: TGTGCCTGGAAACCGGGCGGGGCAGGTGAGCAGTTCTTC
J gene: TRBJ1-1; D gene: TRBD1; V gene: TRBV27; clone size: few; CDR3 protein: CASSFYRGHDEAFF; CDR3 DNA: TGTGCCAGCAGTTTTTACAGGGGGCATGATGAAGCTTTCTTT
J gene: TRBJ2-3; D gene: NA; V gene: TRBV5-1; clone size: NA; CDR3 protein: CASSLAAGGTDTQYF; CDR3 DNA: TGCGCCAGCAGCTTGGCGGCAGGGGGCACAGATACGCAGTATTTT
J gene: TRBJ2-7; D gene: NA; V gene: TRBV5-1; clone size: NA; CDR3 protein: CASSFGAASYEQYF; CDR3 DNA: TGCGCCAGCAGCTTTGGTGCGGCATCCTACGAGCAGTACTTC
J gene: TRBJ2-1; D gene: TRBD2; V gene: TRBV5-1; clone size: NA; CDR3 protein: CASRPGTSGRGEQFF; CDR3 DNA: TGCGCCAGCCGGCCCGGGACTAGCGGGAGGGGTGAGCAGTTCTTC
J gene: TRBJ1-2; D gene: NA; V gene: TRBV27; clone size: NA; CDR3 protein: CASSPHPTGISYGYTF; CDR3 DNA: TGTGCCAGCAGTCCTCACCCTACAGGGATTAGCTATGGCTACACCTTC
J gene: TRBJ2-1; D gene: NA; V gene: TRBV2; clone size: NA; CDR3 protein: CATPSGDSDYNEQFF; CDR3 DNA: TGTGCCACCCCCTCCGGCGATAGCGACTACAATGAGCAGTTCTTC
J gene: TRBJ2-1; D gene: TRBD2; V gene: TRBV9; clone size: NA; CDR3 protein: CASSVQAGGPNNEQFF; CDR3 DNA: TGTGCCAGCAGCGTTCAAGCGGGAGGGCCAAATAATGAGCAGTTCTTC
J gene: TRBJ2-7; D gene: NA; V gene: TRBV2; clone size: NA; CDR3 protein: CAISTVSYEQYF; CDR3 DNA: TGTGCCATATCGACAGTCTCCTACGAGCAGTACTTC
J gene: TRBJ2-1; D gene: NA; V gene: TRBV19; clone size: once; CDR3 protein: CASSIGLAPNEQFF; CDR3 DNA: TGTGCCAGTAGTATAGGGCTAGCGCCTAATGAGCAGTTCTTC
J gene: TRBJ1-5; D gene: NA; V gene: TRBV4-3; clone size: NA; CDR3 protein: CASSDWASNQPQHF; CDR3 DNA: TGCGCCAGCAGCGATTGGGCCAGCAATCAGCCCCAGCATTTT
J gene: TRBJ1-2; D gene: NA; V gene: TRBV7-2; clone size: NA; CDR3 protein: CAARRPNYGYTF; CDR3 DNA: TGTGCGGCGAGGAGACCTAACTATGGCTACACCTTC
J gene: TRBJ1-5; D gene: NA; V gene: TRBV6-6; clone size: once; CDR3 protein: CASSYREVGGQPQHF; CDR3 DNA: TGTGCCAGCAGTTACCGGGAGGTCGGGGGTCAGCCCCAGCATTTT
J gene: TRBJ1-1; D gene: NA; V gene: TRBV4-1; clone size: few; CDR3 protein: CASSQDHGYTEAFF; CDR3 DNA: TGCGCCAGCAGCCAAGATCACGGGTACACTGAAGCTTTCTTT
J gene: TRBJ1-1; D gene: TRBD1; V gene: TRBV6-5; clone size: NA; CDR3 protein: CASKGTGSGTEAFF; CDR3 DNA: TGTGCCAGCAAGGGGACAGGGTCTGGGACTGAAGCTTTCTTT
J gene: TRBJ2-7; D gene: NA; V gene: TRBV19; clone size: NA; CDR3 protein: CASSSGTPTYEQYF; CDR3 DNA: TGTGCCAGTAGTTCCGGGACACCAACCTACGAGCAGTACTTC
J gene: TRBJ2-3; D gene: NA; V gene: TRBV6-5; clone size: NA; CDR3 protein: CASSYSLIPVTDTQYF; CDR3 DNA: TGTGCCAGCAGTTACTCGCTAATACCGGTGACAGATACGCAGTATTTT
J gene: TRBJ2-7; D gene: NA; V gene: TRBV19; clone size: NA; CDR3 protein: CASIPGRYEQYF; CDR3 DNA: TGTGCCAGTATCCCAGGGAGGTACGAGCAGTACTTC
J gene: TRBJ1-3; D gene: NA; V gene: TRBV7-3; clone size: NA; CDR3 protein: CASSLLGNTIYF; CDR3 DNA: TGTGCCAGCAGCTTACTCGGAAACACCATATATTTT
J gene: TRBJ2-7; D gene: TRBD1; V gene: TRBV6-1; clone size: NA; CDR3 protein: CASITQGLYEQYF; CDR3 DNA: TGTGCCAGCATAACACAGGGGCTCTACGAGCAGTACTTC
J gene: TRBJ2-3; D gene: NA; V gene: TRBV28; clone size: NA; CDR3 protein: CASSNPGGTDTQYF; CDR3 DNA: TGTGCCAGCAGTAATCCAGGGGGCACAGATACGCAGTATTTT
J gene: TRBJ2-3; D gene: NA; V gene: TRBV28; clone size: NA; CDR3 protein: CASSLYPQGWILGDTQYF; CDR3 DNA: TGTGCCAGCAGTTTATACCCCCAGGGGTGGATATTAGGAGATACGCAGTATTTT
J gene: TRBJ2-5; D gene: TRBD1; V gene: TRBV4-2; clone size: NA; CDR3 protein: CASSPSTGGETQYF; CDR3 DNA: TGTGCCAGCAGCCCATCGACAGGGGGAGAGACCCAGTACTTC